Listed here are 10 T cell receptor beta chains from one sample, sequenced in a study of CD8 T cells in ankylosing spondylitis. Which antigens these TCRs recognize remains unknown. TCRdb fed the 5' RACE reads into MiXCR, producing one record per CDR3 protein. The sample has 700,000 or so distinct CDR3 sequences; around 17% are singletons. Findings and limits, study-wide: One TCR beta motif, made up of seven to nine highly homologous variants, appeared characteristic of ankylosing spondylitis blood.

Sequencing was done on a sample of blood, either unsorted or a sorted T cell fraction (not recorded which). The source of these receptors is a male donor with ankylosing spondylitis.

This clonotype was counted a few times. The chain employs TRBV20-1 and TRBJ2-7, with D perhaps matching TRBD1 (5 bases). Trimming took off 1 base at V and 7 bases at J, with 17 bases between the two ends. The germline gives CDR1 DFQATT, CDR2 SNEGSKA (reference sequence). This CDR3 is 14 amino acids long. DNA of the CDR3: TGCAGTGCTAGAGGGACAATCGTTAGGGGTGAGCAGTACTTC. Protein sequence: CSARGTIVRGEQYF.

The chain employs TRBV12-3 or TRBV12-4 and TRBJ2-5; TRBD2 matches at 7 bases. CDR3 length equals 15 residues. V shed 3 bases and J 5 bases; nucleotides not matched to a gene: 9. The CDR3, as DNA: TGTGCCAGCAGTTTTTTGCCCAGGGAGGGTGAGACCCAGTACTTC. Translating gives CASSFLPREGETQYF.

Only a few counts were recorded for this clonotype. One junction end disagrees with the germline gene, perhaps due to a read error. The chain uses TRBV7-7 and TRBJ2-5; D not resolved. Looked up from germline, CDR1 is SSHAT and CDR2 is FNYEAQ (reference sequence). This CDR3 contains 13 residues. The CDR3 nucleotides read TGTGCTAGCAGCATCAACTACCAAGAGACCCAGTACTTC. It specifies CASSINYQETQYF. Supplemented by reference TRBV7-7 and TRBJ2-5, the full variable domain reads GAGVSQSPRYKVTKRGQDVTLRCDPISSHATLYWYQQALGQGPEFLTYFNYEAQPDKSGLPSDRFSAERPEGSISTLTIQRTEQRDSAMYRCASSINYQETQYFGPGTRLLVL.

A remark on this clonotype: One junction end disagrees with the germline gene, perhaps due to a read error. The chain is built from TRBV6-1 and TRBJ2-7, with D possibly being TRBD2 (6 bases). Germline values: CDR1 MNHNS, CDR2 SASEGT. This CDR3 is 16 amino acids long. The CDR3 region is CAISEALGGWPYEQYF. The CDR3, as DNA: TGTGCCATCAGTGAAGCGCTCGGGGGATGGCCCTACGAGCAGTACTTC.

There are a few counts of this clonotype. V gene TRBV7-2 combines with J gene TRBJ2-1, with 13 bases matching TRBD2. With 4 bases clipped from V and 6 bases from J, the junction kept 3 bases outside the gene matches. This CDR3 is built from 15 residues. From germline, CDR1 is SGHTA and CDR2 FQGNSA. CDR3 in amino acids: CASSWTSGSINEQFF. CDR3 nucleotides: TGTGCCAGCAGCTGGACTAGCGGGAGTATCAATGAGCAGTTCTTC. Together with reference TRBV7-2 and TRBJ2-1, the CDR3 gives the full variable domain: GAGVSQSPSNKVTEKGKDVELRCDPISGHTALYWYRQSLGQGLEFLIYFQGNSAPDKSGLPSDRFSAERTGGSVSTLTIQRTQQEDSAVYLCASSWTSGSINEQFFGPGTRLTVL.

This rearrangement joins TRBV5-6 to TRBJ1-5, with D perhaps TRBD1 (5 bases). The CDR3 has 13 amino acids. From germline, CDR1 is SGHDT and CDR2 YYEEEE. The ends were cut back, 4 bases at V and 6 bases at J, with 11 bases in the middle. The CDR3 nucleotides read TGTGCCAGCAGCCAGGGTGGGGTTCAGCCCCAGCATTTT. As protein: CASSQGGVQPQHF.

This clonotype showed up just a few times. This sequence joins TRBV18 and TRBJ2-1; possibly TRBD2 for D (5 bases). The V gene's germline CDR1 is KGHSH and CDR2 LQKENI. This CDR3 has 15 residues. V was trimmed by 2 bases and J by 4 bases, leaving 12 bases between them. CDR3 sequence (DNA): TGTGCCAGCTCACCAGGGAGCGCCCAATACAATGAGCAGTTCTTC. It encodes CASSPGSAQYNEQFF.

A single count supports this clonotype. The chain combines TRBV12-5 with TRBJ2-2; D gene unclear. Germline V gives CDR1 LGHNT, CDR2 FRNRAP. The CDR3 spans 12 residues. Deletions cut 3 bases from V and 6 bases from J, with 5 bases between. The CDR3 sequence is CASGLPAGELFF. Here the CDR3 DNA reads TGTGCTAGTGGTTTACCCGCCGGGGAGCTGTTTTTT.

The chain employs TRBV15 and TRBJ2-7, with 7 bases that match TRBD1. The V gene end was trimmed by 1 base and the J gene end by 2 bases; junction bases not matched to a gene: 5. The CDR3 sequence is 15 residues long. Germline V lookup: CDR1 LNHNV, CDR2 YYDKDF (reference sequence). CDR3 amino acids: CATSRAGTAPYEQYF. In DNA, the CDR3 is TGTGCCACCAGCAGAGCCGGGACAGCCCCCTACGAGCAGTACTTC.

In its sample, this clonotype was seen a few times. The rearrangement uses TRBV12-3 or TRBV12-4 and TRBJ2-7, with D perhaps assigned TRBD1 or TRBD2 (6 bases each). V lost 1 base, J lost 3 bases, and 13 bases lay in between. The CDR3 length is 15 residues. The CDR3 spells CASSLDTGAHYEQYF. CDR3 nucleotide sequence: TGTGCCAGCAGTTTAGATACGGGGGCTCACTACGAGCAGTACTTC.